This record concerns one T cell receptor (beta chain) sequence. Participants spanned ages roughly 18 to 90 years and resided in 20 to 30 US areas. Which cohort a participant joined came from the clinical history participants gave. This sample is drawn from a study of blood T cell repertoires in COVID-19. Original analysis: Amplified reference gene primers provided the basis for estimating nucleated cell counts. Measured with immunoSEQ multiplex PCR; TCRdb has only the in-frame clones, and not every one. That table supplies the V and J calls and clone size; D and trimming were determined from the DNA. The sample holds fewer than 350,000 clones, 90% seen once. The CDR3 loop spans 14 amino acids. CDR1 is SGHVS and CDR2 is FQNEAQ in the germline V gene. Deletions cut 3 bases from V and 0 bases from J, with 6 bases between.

The chain recombines TRBV7-8 with TRBJ1-5; D gene unclear. The sequencing sample was made of PBMCs or T cells enriched from blood (not recorded which). This TCR came from a woman under 30 with acute COVID-19. The chain's CDR3 is CASSLFSSNQPQHF. Here the CDR3 DNA reads TGTGCCAGCAGCTTGTTCAGTAGCAATCAGCCCCAGCATTTT. The variable domain in full, completed from reference TRBV7-8 and TRBJ1-5, reads GAGVSQSPRYKVAKRGQDVALRCDPISGHVSLFWYQQALGQGPEFLTYFQNEAQLDKSGLPSDRFFAERPEGSVSTLKIQRTQQEDSAVYLCASSLFSSNQPQHFGDGTRLSIL.